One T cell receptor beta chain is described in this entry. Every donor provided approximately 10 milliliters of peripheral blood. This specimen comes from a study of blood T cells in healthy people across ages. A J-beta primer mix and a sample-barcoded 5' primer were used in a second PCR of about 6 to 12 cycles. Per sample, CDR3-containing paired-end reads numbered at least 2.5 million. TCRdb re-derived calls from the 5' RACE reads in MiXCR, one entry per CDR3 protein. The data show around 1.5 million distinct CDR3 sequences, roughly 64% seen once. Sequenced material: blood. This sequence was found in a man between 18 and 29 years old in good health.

CDR3 sequence: CASSQGDGTGDSYGYTF. The CDR3 nucleotides are TGTGCCAGCAGCCAAGGAGACGGGACAGGGGATTCCTATGGCTACACCTTC. The chain recombines TRBV4-2 with TRBJ1-2; TRBD1 matches at 10 bases. The junction had 9 bases not matched to a gene; V was cut back by 1 base and J by 4 bases. This CDR3 has 17 amino acids. Germline values: CDR1 LGHNA, CDR2 YNFKEQ.